This T cell receptor beta chain was obtained from a study of graft-versus-host responses after intestinal transplantation. Here immunoSEQ multiplex PCR was the method, and the copy in TCRdb shows in-frame clones only, minus some. This sample has some 90,000 clones, with over 80% found just once. A remark on this clone: Its antigen is undetermined.

This CDR3 is built from 14 residues. CDR1 SGHRS and CDR2 YFSETQ come from the germline V gene. The V segment lost 5 bases and the J segment 10 bases; nucleotides outside the gene matches: 5. The sequencing here drew on unstimulated CD8+ T cells sorted from spleen or lymph node cells, taken before intestinal transplant. The chain couples TRBV5-1 to TRBJ2-1, with 14 bases matching TRBD2. The clonotype was recovered from a human donor who received an intestinal transplant. CDR3 nucleotide sequence: TGCGCCAGCAGGGCTGGACTAGCGGGGGGCGAGCAGTTCTTC. This gives the protein CASRAGLAGGEQFF.